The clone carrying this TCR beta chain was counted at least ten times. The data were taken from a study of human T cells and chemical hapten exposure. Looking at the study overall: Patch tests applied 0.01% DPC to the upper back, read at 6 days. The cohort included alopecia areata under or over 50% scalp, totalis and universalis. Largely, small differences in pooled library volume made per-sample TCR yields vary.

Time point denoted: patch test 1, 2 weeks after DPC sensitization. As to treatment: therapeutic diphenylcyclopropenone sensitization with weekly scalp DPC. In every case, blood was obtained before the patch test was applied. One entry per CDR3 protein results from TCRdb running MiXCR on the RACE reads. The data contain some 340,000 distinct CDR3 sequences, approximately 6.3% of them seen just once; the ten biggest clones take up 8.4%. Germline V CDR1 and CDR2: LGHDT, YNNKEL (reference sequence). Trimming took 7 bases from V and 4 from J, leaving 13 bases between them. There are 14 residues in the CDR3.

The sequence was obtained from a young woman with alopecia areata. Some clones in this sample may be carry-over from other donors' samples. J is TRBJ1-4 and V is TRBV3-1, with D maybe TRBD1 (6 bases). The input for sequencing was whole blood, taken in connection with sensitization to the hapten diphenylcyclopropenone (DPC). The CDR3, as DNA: TGTGCCAGCAACACAGGGCCTCTTAATGAAAAACTGTTTTTT. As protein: CASNTGPLNEKLFF. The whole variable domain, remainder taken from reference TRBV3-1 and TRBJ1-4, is DTAVSQTPKYLVTQMGNDKSIKCEQNLGHDTMYWYKQDSKKFLKIMFSYNNKELIINETVPNRFSPKSPDKAHLNLHINSLELGDSAVYFCASNTGPLNEKLFFGSGTQLSVL.